Listed here are 9 T cell receptor beta chains from one sample, sequenced in a study of CD8 T cells in Susac syndrome. RNA in amounts of 0.5 to 1 ug was reverse transcribed with random hexamers. TCRdb processed the immunoSEQ multiplex PCR reads anew with MiXCR; each CDR3 protein has one entry. The repertoire holds 150,000 to 200,000 distinct CDR3 sequences, with about 92% as singletons. Material for sequencing was CD4+ T cells from PBMCs. These receptors originate from a human donor in good health.

The chain is built from TRBV27 and TRBJ1-5; D unresolved. The ends were cut back, 2 bases at V and 3 bases at J, with 8 bases in the middle. CDR1 is MNHEY, CDR2 SMNVEV, per germline (reference sequence). The CDR3 has 14 amino acids. In DNA form, the CDR3 reads TGTGCCAGCAGTTTAAGGCAGTCCAATCAGCCCCAGCATTTT. This codes for CASSLRQSNQPQHF.

This chain uses TRBV2 with TRBJ2-2, with TRBD2 as a possible D gene (6 bases). Trimming stripped 7 bases from V and 6 bases from J, with 18 bases between. Germline CDR1 and CDR2: SNHLY and FYNNEI. The CDR3 totals 15 residues. CDR3: CASKVEGMIAGELFF. CDR3 in DNA: TGTGCCAGCAAGGTGGAGGGGATGATCGCCGGGGAGCTGTTTTTT.

The chain employs TRBV5-1 and TRBJ1-5; D is undetermined. Germline lookup yields CDR1 SGHRS and CDR2 YFSETQ. This CDR3 has 14 residues. Trimming left V 4 bases short and J 0 bases short, with 8 bases between. CDR3 loop: CASSPYNSNQPQHF. The CDR3 nucleotides are TGCGCCAGCAGCCCGTACAATAGCAATCAGCCCCAGCATTTT.

This clonotype was detected only once. The chain links TRBV20-1 to TRBJ1-2; D might be TRBD1 (6 bases). This CDR3 comprises 14 residues. V was cut by 6 bases and J by 4 bases, with 18 bases left in between. Germline CDR1 reads DFQATT; CDR2 reads SNEGSKA (reference sequence). The CDR3 sequence: CSAQGGGVRYGYTF. DNA of the CDR3: TGCAGTGCCCAAGGGGGGGGTGTTCGCTATGGCTACACCTTC.

The chain couples TRBV18 to TRBJ1-4; TRBD1 matches at 12 bases. The CDR3 runs to 16 residues. The germline CDR1 and CDR2 sequences are KGHSH and LQKENI. The V segment lost 0 bases and the J segment 8 bases; nucleotides outside the gene matches: 4. The CDR3 DNA follows: TGTGCCAGCTCACCACCCGGGACAGGGGGCGAAGAAAAACTGTTTTTT. This encodes CASSPPGTGGEEKLFF.

This chain links TRBV7-2 with TRBJ2-7; D possibly corresponds to TRBD2 (6 bases). CDR3 length: 14 residues. From germline, CDR1 is SGHTA and CDR2 FQGNSA. The V end was cut by 0 bases, the J end by 5 bases, with 11 bases between. The CDR3 DNA reads TGTGCCAGCAGCTTAGCGCCGGGGGACGACGAGCAGTACTTC. Encoded protein: CASSLAPGDDEQYF.

The chain links TRBV24-1 to TRBJ2-7, with 7 bases matching TRBD1. The V gene's germline CDR1 is KGHDR and CDR2 SFDVKD. Trimming cost V 4 bases and J 3 bases; bases outside gene matches: 8. The CDR3 is made up of 15 amino acids. The CDR3 spells CATSDTGTVFYEQYF. Written as DNA, the CDR3 is TGTGCCACCAGTGACACCGGGACAGTTTTCTACGAGCAGTACTTC.

For the CDR3, the DNA is TGTGCCAGCAGTTACGGAGACAGCTCCTACGAGCAGTACTTC. It is translated as CASSYGDSSYEQYF. This chain connects TRBV6-6 to TRBJ2-7; D perhaps matches TRBD1 (5 bases). CDR1 and CDR2 (germline): MNHNY, SVGAGI (reference sequence). V lost 2 bases and J 0 bases, leaving 8 bases between the germline ends. The CDR3 contains 14 residues.

The chain employs TRBV5-1 and TRBJ2-5; 15 bases match TRBD2. CDR3 size: 15 residues. Germline CDR1 is SGHRS and CDR2 is YFSETQ. V lost 5 bases, J lost 4 bases, and 3 bases stayed unmatched. The CDR3 DNA reads TGCGCCAGCAGGCCGGGACTAGCGGGAGGAGAGACCCAGTACTTC. This gives the protein CASRPGLAGGETQYF.